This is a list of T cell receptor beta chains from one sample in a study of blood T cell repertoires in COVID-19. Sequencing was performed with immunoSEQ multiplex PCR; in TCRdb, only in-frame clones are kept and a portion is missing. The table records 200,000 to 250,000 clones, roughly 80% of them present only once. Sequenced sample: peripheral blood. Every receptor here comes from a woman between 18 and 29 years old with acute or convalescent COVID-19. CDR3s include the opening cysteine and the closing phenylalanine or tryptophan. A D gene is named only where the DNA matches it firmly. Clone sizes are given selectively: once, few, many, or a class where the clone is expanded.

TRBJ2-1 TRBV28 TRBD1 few CASSLRDRGLYEQFF TGTGCCAGCAGTTTGCGGGACAGGGGGCTCTATGAGCAGTTCTTC
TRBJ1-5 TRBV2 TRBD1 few CASSDGQGNQPQHF TGTGCCAGCAGTGATGGACAGGGAAATCAGCCCCAGCATTTT
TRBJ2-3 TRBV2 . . CASSESGDTQYF TGTGCCAGCAGTGAATCCGGAGATACGCAGTATTTT
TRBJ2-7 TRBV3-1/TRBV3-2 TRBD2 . CASSQVLTREPQYF TGTGCCAGCAGCCAAGTCCTTACGCGGGAGCCGCAGTACTTC
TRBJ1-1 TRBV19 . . CASSILGRGRSNTEAFF TGTGCCAGTAGTATTTTAGGCCGGGGTCGCTCGAACACTGAAGCTTTCTTT
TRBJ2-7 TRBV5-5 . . CASSLLTGYEQYF TGTGCCAGCAGCTTGTTGACAGGCTACGAGCAGTACTTC
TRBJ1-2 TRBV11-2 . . CASSPGIDYGYTF TGTGCCAGCAGCCCCGGGATCGACTATGGCTACACCTTC
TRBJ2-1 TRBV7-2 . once CASSLAPEQFF TGTGCCAGCAGCTTGGCCCCAGAGCAGTTCTTC
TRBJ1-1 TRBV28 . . CASSLLAETPEAFF TGTGCCAGCAGTTTACTAGCAGAGACCCCTGAAGCTTTCTTT
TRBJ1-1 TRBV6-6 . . CASSYLLNQGNTEAFF TGTGCCAGCAGTTACTTGCTGAACCAGGGGAACACTGAAGCTTTCTTT
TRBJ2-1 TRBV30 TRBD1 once CAWSPPVDRVWNNEQFF TGTGCCTGGAGCCCCCCAGTCGACAGGGTGTGGAACAATGAGCAGTTCTTC
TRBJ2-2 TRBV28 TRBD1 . CASSLAGQGAGELFF TGTGCCAGCAGTTTAGCGGGACAGGGGGCCGGGGAGCTGTTTTTT
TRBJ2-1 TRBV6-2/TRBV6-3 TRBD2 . CASSYSSLGGYNEQFF TGTGCCAGCAGTTACTCGAGTCTGGGGGGGTACAATGAGCAGTTCTTC
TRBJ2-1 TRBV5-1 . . CASSLDTGSSDNNEQFF TGCGCCAGCAGCTTGGATACCGGGAGCAGTGACAACAATGAGCAGTTCTTC
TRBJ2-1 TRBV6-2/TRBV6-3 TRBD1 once CASSYTGQGYNEQFF TGTGCCAGCAGTTACACGGGACAGGGATACAATGAGCAGTTCTTC
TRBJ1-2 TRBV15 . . CATSRGSVYGYTF TGTGCCACCAGCAGAGGGTCAGTCTATGGCTACACCTTC
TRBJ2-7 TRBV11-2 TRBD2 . CASSLWLAEYEQYF TGTGCCAGCAGCTTGTGGCTAGCGGAATACGAGCAGTACTTC
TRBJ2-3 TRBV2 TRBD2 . CASRASGRAVDTQYF TGTGCCAGCAGGGCTAGCGGGAGGGCCGTGGATACGCAGTATTTT
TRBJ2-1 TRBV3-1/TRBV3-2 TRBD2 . CASTRLAGFNEQFF TGTGCCAGCACTCGACTAGCGGGGTTCAATGAGCAGTTCTTC
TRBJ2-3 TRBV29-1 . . CSVRSGGGTDTQYF TGCAGCGTTCGGAGCGGCGGGGGCACAGATACGCAGTATTTT
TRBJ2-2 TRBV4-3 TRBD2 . CASSQDRLAGGPLTGELFF TGCGCCAGCAGCCAAGATCGTCTAGCGGGAGGACCCCTTACCGGGGAGCTGTTTTTT
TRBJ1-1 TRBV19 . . CASSPGVNTEAFF TGTGCCAGCAGCCCGGGGGTGAACACTGAAGCTTTCTTT